Listed here are 3 T cell receptor beta chains from one sample, sequenced in a study of cytomegalovirus exposure and HLA in healthy donors. Both 60 Vbeta primers and 13 Jbeta primers went into the PCR. TCRdb keeps only in-frame clones here, not all; method: immunoSEQ multiplex PCR. The profile shows roughly 180,000 clones, 82% of them singletons. Sequencing used PBMCs. The receptors derive from a male donor in good health and CMV-seronegative.

V usage is TRBV29-1 and J usage is TRBJ1-3; the D is unclear. With 5 bases removed from V and 0 bases from J, the gap between germline ends came to 5 bases. The germline V gene has CDR1 SQVTM and CDR2 ANQGSEA. The CDR3 has 12 amino acids. CDR3 nucleotides: TGCAGCGTTACGAGCTCTGGAAACACCATATATTTT. As protein: CSVTSSGNTIYF. Together with reference TRBV29-1 and TRBJ1-3, the CDR3 gives the full variable domain: SAVISQKPSRDICQRGTSLTIQCQVDSQVTMMFWYRQQPGQSLTLIATANQGSEATYESGFVIDKFPISRPNLTFSTLTVSNMSPEDSSIYLCSVTSSGNTIYFGEGSWLTVV.

The gene calls are TRBV6-5 and TRBJ2-5; D is perhaps TRBD1 (6 bases). The ends were cut back, 0 bases at V and 5 bases at J, with 16 bases in the middle. This CDR3 has 16 amino acids. From germline, CDR1 is MNHEY and CDR2 SVGAGI. CDR3 protein: CASSYSVAGAEETQYF. The CDR3 bases are TGTGCCAGCAGTTACTCGGTCGCAGGGGCGGAGGAGACCCAGTACTTC.

The J gene is TRBJ1-2, the V gene TRBV30, with a possible D match to TRBD1 (5 bases). The germline V and J ends were trimmed by 4 bases and 8 bases, with 17 bases remaining between them. Germline loops: CDR1 GTSNPN, CDR2 SVGIG (reference sequence). This CDR3 is 13 amino acids long. Here the CDR3 DNA reads TGTGCCTGGATGGAGGGGCGGCAAGTAGGCTACACCTTC. It translates to CAWMEGRQVGYTF.